This T cell receptor (beta chain) was observed in a study of T cell changes during pregnancy in multiple sclerosis. TCRdb's copy holds only in-frame clones and misses some; the assay was immunoSEQ multiplex PCR. The sample holds over 55,000 clones, 90% to 95% seen once. V was shortened by 6 bases and J by 4 bases, with 20 bases between the two germline ends. Germline V CDR1 and CDR2: MNHNY, SVGAGI (reference sequence). The CDR3 is made up of 16 amino acids. The sequence was collected from a female donor with multiple sclerosis, enrolled in a pregnancy study. This chain connects TRBV6-6 to TRBJ2-3; D possibly corresponds to TRBD1 (5 bases). Source: CD8+ T cells from peripheral blood mononuclear cells, taken in the third trimester of pregnancy. CDR3 in DNA: TGTGCCAGCAGCGGTCCCCCGGCAGGGTGGGCAGATACGCAGTATTTT. Residues: CASSGPPAGWADTQYF.